This record concerns one TCR beta chain sequence. There are 15 residues in the CDR3. V gave up 2 bases and J gave up 2 bases, with 7 bases separating them. Authors' analysis steps: Estimation of nucleated cell counts was performed using reference gene primer amplification. Sequencing used immunoSEQ multiplex PCR; TCRdb keeps in-frame clones, though not all of them. V and J calls and clone size are copied from that table; D and trimming were computed from the DNA. The repertoire includes about 240,000 clones, about 85% of them detected once, and more than 1.5% sits in the top ten. The data were obtained in a study of blood T cell repertoires in COVID-19. Study-wide background: Specimens from acute and convalescent COVID-19 originated in the United States, Italy and Spain. In each case, the material was cDNA or gDNA derived from T cells, B-cell-depleted T cells, or PBMCs.

This receptor was obtained from a man aged 30 to 45 who had recovered from COVID-19. Sequencing was performed on peripheral blood. V usage is TRBV23-1 and J usage is TRBJ1-6; D remains ambiguous. TRBV23-1 is recorded as an ORF, its role being uncertain. The CDR3 nucleotides read TGCGCCAGCAGTCAAACAGCACCCTATAATTCACCCCTCCACTTT. As protein: CASSQTAPYNSPLHF.